These 26 T cell receptor beta chains were all obtained from the same sample, sequenced in a study of CD8 T cells in ankylosing spondylitis. Their specific antigens are unknown. Each CDR3 protein gets one entry after TCRdb re-called the 5' RACE reads with MiXCR. The data contain approximately 540,000 distinct CDR3 sequences, more than 9.5% of them seen just once; the ten biggest clones take up about 6.8%. Study results and caveats: A motif in TCR beta, a set of roughly eight highly homologous variants, appeared characteristic of ankylosing spondylitis blood.

The sequencing sample was made of blood, either unsorted or a sorted T cell fraction (not recorded which). Receptor source: a male donor with ankylosing spondylitis.

A few counts support this clonotype. This chain uses TRBV20-1 with TRBJ1-1, with D unresolved. Germline CDR1 DFQATT, CDR2 SNEGSKA (reference sequence). Trimming pared 0 bases from V and 1 base from J, leaving 6 bases between. The CDR3 spans 13 residues. CDR3 DNA sequence: TGCAGTGCTAGAGAAACGGGGAACACTGAAGCTTTCTTT. Translating gives CSARETGNTEAFF.

This clonotype was seen more than once but under ten times. The chain couples TRBV5-1 to TRBJ2-2, with 9 positions matching TRBD2. This CDR3 comprises 16 residues. Germline CDR1 SGHRS, CDR2 YFSETQ. V lost 7 bases, J lost 6 bases, and 13 bases stayed unmatched. The CDR3: CASLAGSGSIPGELFF. The CDR3, as DNA: TGCGCCAGCTTAGCAGGTAGCGGGAGTATACCCGGGGAGCTGTTTTTT.

The rearrangement links TRBV11-2 to TRBJ2-1; 14 bases agree with TRBD2. Per germline, CDR1 SGHAT and CDR2 FQNNGV. This CDR3 region has 16 residues. V shed 5 bases, J shed 5 bases, and the junction held 5 bases outside the gene matches. In DNA form, the CDR3 reads TGTGCCAGCAGCCCATCGACTAGCGGGAGGGACAATGAGCAGTTCTTC. Translating gives CASSPSTSGRDNEQFF.

This clonotype was seen only a few times. This chain joins TRBV12-3 or TRBV12-4 and TRBJ2-3, with 8 bases that match TRBD1. CDR3 length: 16 residues. V gave up 6 bases and J gave up 4 bases; unmatched junction bases: 12. The CDR3 DNA sequence: TGTGCCAGCAGGCTTGGGGGCAGGGGGCGGGCAGATACGCAGTATTTT. This sequence encodes CASRLGGRGRADTQYF.

The rearrangement joins TRBV7-2 to TRBJ2-7, with TRBD2 identical over 14 bases. Trimming cost V 4 bases and J 2 bases; bases outside gene matches: 4. The CDR3 is 16 residues long. From germline, CDR1 is SGHTA and CDR2 FQGNSA. CDR3 coding DNA: TGTGCCAGCAGCTACGGGACTAGCGGGAGACCCTACGAGCAGTACTTC. The encoded protein is CASSYGTSGRPYEQYF.

There are many counts of this clonotype. The chain couples TRBV6-2 or TRBV6-3 to TRBJ2-1; 12 nucleotides match TRBD2. V gave up 2 bases and J gave up 3 bases; unmatched junction bases: 2. This CDR3 region has 16 residues. In germline, CDR1 is MNHEY, CDR2 SVGEGT. This chain's CDR3 is CASSYGLAGLYNEQFF. DNA of the CDR3: TGTGCCAGCAGTTACGGACTAGCGGGACTCTACAATGAGCAGTTCTTC.

This chain joins TRBV2 and TRBJ2-7; either TRBD1 or TRBD2 may fit D (7 bases each). This CDR3 is 15 amino acids long. Germline CDR1 reads SNHLY; CDR2 reads FYNNEI. Trimming removed 6 bases from V and 2 bases from J, with 17 bases in between. This chain's CDR3 is CASRGSAGGAYEQYF. The CDR3 nucleotides read TGTGCCAGCAGGGGCTCGGCAGGGGGGGCCTACGAGCAGTACTTC.

This clonotype was observed a handful of times. The V call is TRBV2, the J call TRBJ1-2; 7 nucleotides agree with TRBD1. Germline V lookup: CDR1 SNHLY, CDR2 FYNNEI. V was pared by 0 bases and J by 8 bases, with 9 bases of the junction left unmatched. This CDR3 is 15 amino acids long. This CDR3 reads CASSEAVSDRDGYTF. The CDR3 DNA follows: TGTGCCAGCAGTGAAGCCGTTAGTGACAGGGACGGCTACACCTTC.

This clonotype was observed at least ten times. This chain uses TRBV29-1 with TRBJ2-7; D is ambiguous. The germline V gene has CDR1 SQVTM and CDR2 ANQGSEA. The germline V and J ends were trimmed by 3 bases and 0 bases, with 9 bases remaining between them. The CDR3 sequence is 13 residues long. In nucleotides, the CDR3 is TGCAGCGTTGAGTTCGGAAGCTCCTACGAGCAGTACTTC. Encoded protein: CSVEFGSSYEQYF.

The genes are TRBV5-1 and TRBJ2-1; TRBD2 is a possible D gene (5 bases). Trimming pared 5 bases from V and 2 bases from J, leaving 14 bases between. The CDR3 consists of 15 residues. CDR1 SGHRS and CDR2 YFSETQ come from the germline V gene. CDR3 protein: CASSSDSLPYNEQFF. In DNA, the CDR3 is TGCGCCAGCAGTTCGGACTCTCTTCCCTACAATGAGCAGTTCTTC.

The rearrangement links TRBV20-1 to TRBJ2-7, with unresolved D. The CDR3 contains 14 residues. With 0 bases removed from V and 5 bases from J, the gap between germline ends came to 14 bases. Per the germline V gene, CDR1 is DFQATT and CDR2 is SNEGSKA (reference sequence). The chain's CDR3 is CSARDLLRIDEQYF. The CDR3 DNA reads TGCAGTGCTAGAGATCTTCTCAGAATCGACGAGCAGTACTTC.

This clonotype was counted only a few times. The V call is TRBV7-9, the J call TRBJ2-1; 13 positions agree with TRBD2. Looked up from germline, CDR1 is SEHNR and CDR2 is FQNEAQ (reference sequence). CDR3 length: 16 residues. The trim removed 5 bases at V and 6 bases at J, leaving 7 bases unmatched. The CDR3 region is CASSPTSGRAGNEQFF. The CDR3 DNA follows: TGTGCCAGCAGCCCCACTAGCGGGAGGGCCGGCAATGAGCAGTTCTTC. The full variable domain, its missing parts supplied by reference TRBV7-9 and TRBJ2-1, is DTGVSQNPRHKITKRGQNVTFRCDPISEHNRLYWYRQTLGQGPEFLTYFQNEAQLEKSRLLSDRFSAERPKGSFSTLEIQRTEQGDSAMYLCASSPTSGRAGNEQFFGPGTRLTVL.

The chain uses TRBV12-3 or TRBV12-4 and TRBJ1-5; perhaps TRBD1 as D (5 bases). The germline V and J ends were trimmed by 7 bases and 6 bases, with 16 bases remaining between them. This CDR3 is built from 14 residues. The CDR3 DNA sequence: TGTGCCAGCACCGACTTGGGACCACGTCAGCCCCAGCATTTT. As protein: CASTDLGPRQPQHF.

This sequence joins TRBV5-4 and TRBJ2-7, with TRBD2 as a possible D gene (6 bases). The V end was cut by 0 bases, the J end by 5 bases, with 9 bases between. The CDR3 loop spans 13 amino acids. Germline values: CDR1 SGHNT, CDR2 YYREEE (reference sequence). The CDR3 coding sequence is TGTGCCAGCAGCTTGGATGAGCGGGACGAGCAGTACGTC. Its protein product is CASSLDERDEQYV.

The table lists this clonotype with a few counts. The CDR3 DNA is TGTGCCAGCAGCTTAGCGTTTGTGGGGGAGACCCAGTACTTC. This sequence encodes CASSLAFVGETQYF. This chain connects TRBV7-2 to TRBJ2-5; D not resolved. CDR3 length equals 14 residues. Looked up from germline, CDR1 is SGHTA and CDR2 is FQGNSA. The V end lost 0 bases, the J end lost 5 bases, and 10 bases lay between the germline ends.

This clonotype was recorded at least ten times. The gene calls are TRBV24-1 and TRBJ1-5; no clear D. Trimming stripped 3 bases from V and 3 bases from J, with 8 bases between. CDR1 is KGHDR and CDR2 is SFDVKD in the germline V gene. This CDR3 is 14 amino acids long. CDR3 bases: TGTGCCACCAGTGATCGATCGATCAATCAGCCCCAGCATTTT. This sequence encodes CATSDRSINQPQHF.

This clonotype occurred a few times. J is TRBJ2-7 and V is TRBV20-1; D possibly matches TRBD1 or TRBD2 (5 bases each). Germline V gene lookup returns CDR1 DFQATT and CDR2 SNEGSKA (reference sequence). The ends were cut back, 5 bases at V and 2 bases at J, with 13 bases in the middle. The CDR3 is made up of 13 amino acids. The CDR3 DNA follows: TGCAGTGCTTCCAGCTGGGACCCCTACGAGCAGTACGTC. Residues: CSASSWDPYEQYV.

This clonotype has a handful of counts. J is TRBJ2-7 and V is TRBV20-1, with D unresolved. The V and J ends lost 6 bases and 2 bases respectively, with 14 bases between them. CDR1 is DFQATT and CDR2 is SNEGSKA in the germline V gene (reference sequence). The CDR3 spans 13 residues. The CDR3, as DNA: TGCAGTGCCCTGACCGGGCTAACCTACGAGCAGTACTTC. Protein: CSALTGLTYEQYF.

This clonotype was picked up a small number of times. V usage is TRBV15 and J usage is TRBJ1-5, with D uncertain. The length of the CDR3 is 17 residues. V was trimmed by 0 bases and J by 0 bases, leaving 12 bases between them. The germline CDR1 and CDR2 sequences are LNHNV and YYDKDF (reference sequence). The CDR3 here is CATSRDSRVYSNQPQHF. CDR3 in DNA: TGTGCCACCAGCAGAGATAGTAGAGTGTATAGCAATCAGCCCCAGCATTTT.

This chain links TRBV10-3 with TRBJ1-1, with 11 nucleotides matching TRBD1. CDR3 length equals 13 residues. V was clipped by 9 bases and J by 7 bases; unmatched bases: 7. The germline V gene has CDR1 ENHRY and CDR2 SYGVKD. CDR3 loop: CAISGTGGIEAFF. Here the CDR3 DNA reads TGTGCCATTTCCGGGACAGGGGGAATTGAAGCTTTCTTT.

This clonotype was detected only a few times. The chain uses TRBV19 and TRBJ2-5, with TRBD2 identical over 8 bases. J was trimmed by 5 bases and V by 8 bases; bases with no gene match: 10. This CDR3 comprises 14 residues. Germline V lookup: CDR1 LNHDA, CDR2 SQIVND (reference sequence). The CDR3: CASGTGTRGETQYF. The CDR3 bases are TGTGCCAGTGGAACCGGGACTAGGGGTGAGACCCAGTACTTC.

This clonotype turned up a few times. The rearrangement joins TRBV18 to TRBJ1-5; 7 positions agree with TRBD1. The CDR3 consists of 14 residues. V lost 3 bases and J lost 9; bases outside the gene matches: 8. Germline values: CDR1 KGHSH, CDR2 LQKENI. CDR3 DNA: TGTGCCAGCTCACCCGGGACAGCCCCGTGGCCCCAGCATTTT. Protein: CASSPGTAPWPQHF.

This clonotype occurred many times. This chain links TRBV7-2 with TRBJ1-5, with D perhaps matching TRBD1 (5 bases). The V gene's germline CDR1 is SGHTA and CDR2 FQGNSA. Between the trimmed V and J ends, which lost 2 bases and 6 bases, there was a span of 11 bases. The CDR3 is 14 residues long. CDR3 in DNA: TGTGCCAGCAGCTTATCAGGGTACAGTCAGCCCCAGCATTTT. This translates into CASSLSGYSQPQHF.

The V gene is TRBV20-1, the J gene TRBJ2-1; D gene unclear. The CDR3 runs 14 residues. Germline assignment: CDR1 DFQATT and CDR2 SNEGSKA (reference sequence). Trimming took off 5 bases at V and 4 bases at J, with 15 bases between the two ends. The CDR3 region has the DNA TGCAGTGCTTGTCTTAGTTTCGGATACAATGAGCAGTTCTTC. Protein product: CSACLSFGYNEQFF.

CDR3: CATSELPGPSDTQYF. The CDR3 DNA sequence: TGTGCCACCAGTGAACTCCCCGGGCCATCGGATACGCAGTATTTT. This chain joins TRBV24-1 and TRBJ2-3; D is unclear. Looked up from germline, CDR1 is KGHDR and CDR2 is SFDVKD. The CDR3 contains 15 residues. V shed 4 bases and J shed 6 bases, with 16 bases lying between them.

This clonotype appeared many times. The rearrangement joins TRBV24-1 to TRBJ2-1, with 7 nucleotides matching TRBD1. With 4 bases clipped from V and 3 bases from J, the junction kept 8 bases outside the gene matches. This CDR3 has 16 amino acids. Germline CDR1 reads KGHDR; CDR2 reads SFDVKD. The CDR3: CATSERGQRYYNEQFF. In DNA, the CDR3 is TGTGCCACCAGTGAGAGGGGACAGCGCTACTACAATGAGCAGTTCTTC.